Listed below are T cell receptor beta chains from one sample, sequenced in a study of blood T cell repertoires in COVID-19. The table came from immunoSEQ multiplex PCR; TCRdb's copy has only in-frame clones and leaves some out. The table records roughly 79,000 clones, around 85% of them present only once. Material for sequencing was peripheral blood. The receptors originated from a woman older than 75 with active or convalescent COVID-19. The CDR3 runs from the conserved cysteine through the conserved F or W. Fields, in order: CDR3 length, D gene, J gene, clone size, V gene, CDR3 protein, CDR3 DNA. D genes are given only for firm matches. Size is omitted from some rows. Given values are once, few, many or a class for expanded clones.

15,TRBD1,TRBJ1-6,NA,TRBV3-1/TRBV3-2,CASQTGGADNSPLHF,TGTGCCAGCCAGACAGGGGGCGCGGATAATTCACCCCTCCACTTT
16,NA,TRBJ2-1,NA,TRBV10-1,CASSEHLAVSYNEQFF,TGCGCCAGCAGTGAACATCTAGCCGTCTCCTACAATGAGCAGTTCTTC
15,TRBD2,TRBJ2-5,NA,TRBV6-5,CASSSSGGARETQYF,TGTGCCAGCAGTTCCAGCGGGGGGGCCCGGGAGACCCAGTACTTC
14,NA,TRBJ2-3,NA,TRBV15,CATSRGGSTDTQYF,TGTGCCACCAGCAGAGGCGGGAGCACAGATACGCAGTATTTT
16,TRBD1,TRBJ1-4,NA,TRBV6-5,CASSYSQGAANEKLFF,TGTGCCAGCAGTTACTCGCAGGGGGCAGCTAATGAAAAACTGTTTTTT
15,TRBD2,TRBJ2-3,NA,TRBV7-3,CASSLSGGRADTQYF,TGTGCCAGCAGCCTTTCGGGGGGGAGGGCAGATACGCAGTATTTT
16,NA,TRBJ1-5,once,TRBV2,CASVGGGSFRNQPQHF,TGTGCCAGCGTTGGGGGGGGCTCCTTTCGGAATCAGCCCCAGCATTTT
15,TRBD2,TRBJ2-5,NA,TRBV2,CASSRTSGGQETQYF,TGTGCCAGCAGTCGGACTAGCGGGGGCCAAGAGACCCAGTACTTC
17,TRBD2,TRBJ2-3,NA,TRBV18,CASSRGPGGPIEDTQYF,TGTGCCAGCTCAAGGGGACCGGGAGGGCCTATTGAAGATACGCAGTATTTT
16,TRBD2,TRBJ2-2,few,TRBV6-2/TRBV6-3,CASSGGHSGRTGELFF,TGTGCCAGCAGCGGCGGCCATAGCGGGAGGACCGGGGAGCTGTTTTTT
15,NA,TRBJ2-7,NA,TRBV19,CASSIYAGSTYEQYF,TGTGCCAGTAGTATTTACGCAGGGTCCACCTACGAGCAGTACTTC
14,NA,TRBJ2-1,NA,TRBV7-2,CASSLGNTHNEQFF,TGTGCCAGCAGCTTAGGAAACACCCACAATGAGCAGTTCTTC
15,TRBD2,TRBJ2-7,once,TRBV7-2,CASSFIAGGPSEQYF,TGTGCCAGCAGCTTCATAGCGGGAGGGCCAAGCGAGCAGTACTTC
16,TRBD2,TRBJ2-7,NA,TRBV6-2/TRBV6-3,CASSTVLAASSYEQYF,TGTGCCAGCAGTACGGTCCTAGCGGCTAGCTCCTACGAGCAGTACTTC
13,NA,TRBJ1-1,NA,TRBV2,CASSIGQYTEAFF,TGTGCCAGCAGTATAGGACAGTACACTGAAGCTTTCTTT
15,NA,TRBJ2-7,NA,TRBV5-1,CASSLRTTGSAEQYF,TGCGCCAGCAGCTTAAGGACGACAGGTTCTGCCGAGCAGTACTTC
15,NA,TRBJ2-2,once,TRBV7-2,CASRINRANTGELFF,TGTGCCAGCAGGATCAACCGGGCGAACACCGGGGAGCTGTTTTTT
14,NA,TRBJ2-2,few,TRBV28,CASQTPSLTGELFF,TGTGCCAGTCAGACTCCATCCCTCACCGGGGAGCTGTTTTTT
15,NA,TRBJ1-1,NA,TRBV28,CASTLGGGVNTEAFF,TGTGCCAGCACCCTGGGCGGGGGAGTGAACACTGAAGCTTTCTTT
15,TRBD1,TRBJ2-3,NA,TRBV11-3,CASSGSGTDTDTQYF,TGTGCCAGCAGCGGGTCCGGGACAGACACAGATACGCAGTATTTT
14,TRBD1,TRBJ2-7,NA,TRBV18,CASSPGGTGAEQYF,TGTGCCAGCTCACCAGGAGGGACAGGGGCCGAGCAGTACTTC
13,NA,TRBJ2-5,NA,TRBV28,CASSLYGQETQYF,TGTGCCAGCAGTTTATACGGGCAAGAGACCCAGTACTTC
13,TRBD1,TRBJ2-7,NA,TRBV15,CAALGTGPYEQYF,TGTGCCGCGCTCGGGACAGGGCCCTACGAGCAGTACTTC
15,NA,TRBJ2-3,NA,TRBV25-1,CASSAGTALTDTQYF,TGTGCCAGCAGTGCCGGGACTGCTCTCACAGATACGCAGTATTTT
12,NA,TRBJ1-1,NA,TRBV7-8,CASSLGGGEAFF,TGTGCCAGCAGCTTAGGAGGGGGTGAAGCTTTCTTT
14,NA,TRBJ1-3,few,TRBV5-1,CASSPGTSGNTIYF,TGCGCCAGCAGCCCGGGGACATCTGGAAACACCATATATTTT
13,NA,TRBJ2-7,NA,TRBV4-1,CASSQDRKAWAYF,TGCGCCAGCAGCCAAGATCGTAAGGCCTGGGCGTACTTC
12,NA,TRBJ2-5,once,TRBV5-6,CASSLGPETQYF,TGTGCCAGCAGCCTAGGCCCCGAGACCCAGTACTTC
15,TRBD1,TRBJ1-3,NA,TRBV6-1,CASRHGTGWRNTIYF,TGTGCCAGCAGACACGGGACAGGGTGGCGAAACACCATATATTTT
15,TRBD2,TRBJ2-7,NA,TRBV3-1/TRBV3-2,CASSQEREGRYEQYF,TGTGCCAGCAGCCAAGAACGGGAGGGCCGCTACGAGCAGTACTTC
15,NA,TRBJ1-2,NA,TRBV27,CASSLRGRVLADFVF,TGTGCCAGCAGTTTAAGGGGCCGGGTTTTGGCGGATTTTGTGTTC
15,TRBD1,TRBJ1-2,few,TRBV7-2,CASSLASGQGYGYTF,TGTGCCAGCAGCTTAGCGTCAGGACAGGGGTATGGCTACACCTTC